The TCR beta chain under discussion was sequenced for a study of T cell changes during pregnancy in multiple sclerosis (dated by TCRdb to about 2019). As for the study more broadly: In women with multiple sclerosis, the researchers looked at how the T cell repertoire shifted as pregnancy progressed.

Turning to this clone: It lacks a known antigen. Per-base quality was not reported, and no clone a single base away is much larger than it.

Libraries were built with the immunoSEQ multiplex PCR assay. The table comes from immuneACCESS by way of TCRdb, which keeps in-frame sequences with V and J called. Part of the clones is missing from these tables; in studies checked, under half for an unresolved V gene and the rest for unknown reasons. Counted in this sample were roughly 48,000 clones; just over 85% of them appeared once. Roughly 1.2% of the sample is taken by the ten largest. Reading from cysteine to phenylalanine, the CDR3 counts 15 amino acids. Solely the CDR3 DNA is kept, with 45 bases framed from the first base. For this chain, trimming is 8 bases at the V end and 0 bases at the J end, and the number of junction bases without a gene match is 8. For CDR1 and CDR2, the germline V gene lists SGHVS and FQNEAQ.

Source: CD4+ T cells from peripheral blood mononuclear cells, taken in the second trimester of pregnancy. The source is a female donor with multiple sclerosis, enrolled in a pregnancy study. In this chain, TRBV7-8 is recombined with TRBJ1-2; 8 middle bases align to TRBD1. The CDR3 in this case is CASVRDRSSNYGYTF. The DNA reads as follows: TGTGCCAGCGTCCGGGACAGGAGTTCTAACTATGGCTACACCTTC.